The TCR beta chain described here comes from a study of blood T cell repertoires in COVID-19. On the study more broadly: From the United States, Italy and Spain came samples of acute and convalescent COVID-19. Sample material is recorded as cDNA or gDNA derived from T cells, B-cell-depleted T cells, or PBMCs.

The CDR3 runs 16 residues. The V gene's germline CDR1 is LGHDT and CDR2 YNNKEL (reference sequence). Trimming removed 0 bases from V and 5 bases from J, with 13 bases in between. Authors' processing steps: Amplification of reference gene primers was used by the study to estimate nucleated cell counts. Some clones are missing from TCRdb's copy, which holds only in-frame ones; the method was immunoSEQ multiplex PCR. The DNA gave D and trimming, while V, J and clone size come from that table. Of some 45,000 clones in the sample, roughly nine tenths were seen once. Sequenced: peripheral blood. This clonotype was sampled from a man between 65 and 85 years old with active COVID-19. The chain employs TRBV3-1 (or the pseudogene TRBV3-2) and TRBJ1-4; D is uncertain. This CDR3 reads CASSQDLGRGNEKLFF. CDR3 coding DNA: TGTGCCAGCAGCCAAGATCTGGGGAGAGGGAATGAAAAACTGTTTTTT.